These 20 T cell receptor beta chains were all obtained from the same sample, sequenced in a study of technical replicates of blood from several donors. This table comes from immunoSEQ multiplex PCR, and its TCRdb copy is limited to in-frame clones, with some not included. The table records tens of thousands of clones, 85% to 90% of them present only once. The source material was PBMCs. These receptors all come from a human donor in good health. Some clones in this sample may be carry-over from other donors' samples.

The chain recombines TRBV11-2 with TRBJ2-7; the match to TRBD2 covers 9 bases. Trimming at V came to 1 base and at J to 2 bases, leaving 15 bases not matched to a gene. In germline, CDR1 is SGHAT, CDR2 FQNNGV. The CDR3 is 19 residues long. The CDR3 nucleotides are TGTGCCAGCAGCTTAGGGGACCTGAGGGTAGCGGGGGTGCCCTACGAGCAGTACTTC. Amino acid sequence: CASSLGDLRVAGVPYEQYF.

This clone is deemed medium-sized. The chain employs TRBV10-3 and TRBJ2-7, with 7 nucleotides matching TRBD1. The CDR3 covers 13 residues. Trimming at V came to 8 bases and at J to 3 bases, leaving 7 bases not matched to a gene. Germline V gene data show CDR1 as ENHRY and CDR2 as SYGVKD. The DNA of the CDR3 is TGTGCCATCGGAGACAGGGAACTCTACGAGCAGTACTTC. Its protein product is CAIGDRELYEQYF.

V and J are TRBV25-1 and TRBJ2-5; D perhaps matches TRBD2 (6 bases). Trimming removed 0 bases at V and 1 base at J, with 9 bases between. The V gene's germline CDR1 is MGHDK and CDR2 SYGVNS. The CDR3 loop spans 15 amino acids. The CDR3 coding sequence is TGTGCCAGCAGTGAATACGGGGGATTCCAAGAGACCCAGTACTTC. Its protein product is CASSEYGGFQETQYF.

The chain joins TRBV28 to TRBJ2-7, with D possibly being TRBD1 (5 bases). V lost 7 bases and J lost 3, with 19 bases in between. This CDR3 has 15 residues. Germline CDR1 is MDHEN and CDR2 is SYDVKM. CDR3 region: CASTPQVLGDYEQYF. The DNA of the CDR3 is TGTGCCAGCACTCCCCAAGTGCTAGGGGACTACGAGCAGTACTTC.

The chain combines TRBV4-1 with TRBJ2-5, with 10 bases that match TRBD2. The germline gives CDR1 MGHRA, CDR2 YSYEKL. The CDR3 runs 18 residues. The ends lost 1 base at V and 4 bases at J; junction bases unmatched: 12. The CDR3 region has the DNA TGCGCCAGCAGCCAAGCCGAGCTAGCGGGGGCTTGGGGAGAGACCCAGTACTTC. This translates into CASSQAELAGAWGETQYF.

V is TRBV2 and J is TRBJ2-7; maybe TRBD2 (6 bases). The CDR3 has 17 residues. Per germline, CDR1 SNHLY and CDR2 FYNNEI. Trimming pared 4 bases from V and 0 bases from J, leaving 19 bases between. Written as DNA, the CDR3 is TGTGCCAGCAGTGTTCTCCCAGGGACGGGACTCTCCTACGAGCAGTACTTC. This translates into CASSVLPGTGLSYEQYF.

This rearrangement joins TRBV27 to TRBJ2-7, with D perhaps TRBD2 (6 bases). The germline gives CDR1 MNHEY, CDR2 SMNVEV (reference sequence). The CDR3 contains 15 residues. Trimming stripped 3 bases from V and 4 bases from J, with 16 bases between. The CDR3 loop reads CASSLGYSGVYEQYF. The CDR3 DNA reads TGTGCCAGCAGTTTGGGTTATAGCGGTGTATACGAGCAGTACTTC.

For this clone: The identical CDR3 is also encoded by other nucleotide sequences in the sample. This chain joins TRBV7-9 and TRBJ2-7; 10 nucleotides match TRBD1. This CDR3 is 14 amino acids long. The germline gives CDR1 SEHNR, CDR2 FQNEAQ (reference sequence). The V and J ends lost 5 bases and 2 bases, in that order; junction bases with no gene match: 3. The CDR3 region has the DNA TGTGCCAGCAGCCTCGGACAGGGGGCCTACGAGCAGTACTTC. It codes for CASSLGQGAYEQYF.

CDR3 loop: CASSPNLPGGDEQFF. In DNA form, the CDR3 reads TGTGCCAGCAGTCCCAATCTGCCAGGGGGCGATGAGCAGTTCTTC. V is TRBV7-2 and J is TRBJ2-1, with 8 bases aligning to TRBD1. Germline trimming cut 6 bases from V and 8 bases from J; bases unmatched to any gene: 12. Per germline, CDR1 SGHTA and CDR2 FQGNSA. The length of the CDR3 is 15 residues.

This chain connects TRBV7-2 to TRBJ2-7; possibly TRBD1 for D (5 bases). The V gene lost 7 bases and the J gene lost 6 bases, with 22 bases spanning the gap. Germline V gives CDR1 SGHTA, CDR2 FQGNSA. The CDR3 totals 15 residues. The chain's CDR3 is CASTYNWAGSSEQYF. CDR3 in DNA: TGTGCCAGCACCTACAACTGGGCAGGGTCAAGCGAGCAGTACTTC.

The chain couples TRBV5-5 to TRBJ2-1; 8 nucleotides line up with TRBD2. Losses at the gene ends were 0 bases for V and 9 bases for J; bases not matched to a gene: 11. The length of the CDR3 is 16 residues. Germline V CDR1 and CDR2: SGHKS, YYEKEE (reference sequence). The CDR3 coding sequence is TGTGCCAGCAGCTTGGTATTTCTCGGGGGGGCCGGTGAGCAGTTCTTC. It yields the protein CASSLVFLGGAGEQFF.

The J gene is TRBJ2-7, the V gene TRBV10-3; TRBD1 matches at 12 bases. The ends lost 6 bases at V and 5 bases at J; junction bases unmatched: 8. This CDR3 region has 15 residues. CDR1 ENHRY and CDR2 SYGVKD come from the germline V gene. CDR3: CAISRGQGAGDEQYF. The CDR3 nucleotides are TGTGCCATCAGCCGGGGACAGGGGGCAGGGGACGAGCAGTACTTC.

The chain combines TRBV7-8 with TRBJ1-1; a possible D gene is TRBD1 (6 bases). Germline loops: CDR1 SGHVS, CDR2 FQNEAQ. The V gene lost 2 bases and the J gene lost 0 bases, with 7 bases spanning the gap. This CDR3 is built from 14 residues. The CDR3 loop is CASSLQGMNTEAFF. The DNA of the CDR3 is TGTGCCAGCAGCTTACAGGGGATGAACACTGAAGCTTTCTTT.

This chain joins TRBV4-2 and TRBJ2-7; TRBD2 aligns across 15 bases. The germline V gene encodes CDR1 LGHNA and CDR2 YNFKEQ. The V gene end was trimmed by 2 bases and the J gene end by 0 bases; junction bases not matched to a gene: 11. This CDR3 is 20 amino acids long. The CDR3, as DNA: TGTGCCAGCAGCCAAACGCCGGGACTAGCGGGAGGCCCCAGCTCCTACGAGCAGTACTTC. It yields the protein CASSQTPGLAGGPSSYEQYF.

J is TRBJ2-3 and V is TRBV4-3; 11 bases are a match to TRBD2. The CDR3 is 18 residues long. The ends lost 4 bases at V and 5 bases at J; junction bases unmatched: 14. The germline V gene has CDR1 LGHNA and CDR2 YSLEER. The CDR3 region is CASSREYTSGSLRDTQYF. In DNA, the CDR3 is TGCGCCAGCAGCCGAGAGTACACTAGCGGGAGTCTAAGAGATACGCAGTATTTT.

The rearrangement uses TRBV11-3 and TRBJ2-1, with D possibly being TRBD2 (7 bases). The CDR3 is 15 amino acids. The germline V gene has CDR1 SGHNT and CDR2 YENEEA. V was pared by 5 bases and J by 9 bases, with 20 bases between. Here the CDR3 reads CASSLVAGALGEQFF. For the CDR3, the DNA is TGTGCCAGCAGCCTGGTCGCGGGGGCGCTCGGTGAGCAGTTCTTC.

The chain couples TRBV5-6 to TRBJ1-1, with D possibly being TRBD1 (6 bases). The CDR3 has 14 amino acids. Deletions cut 0 bases from V and 6 bases from J, with 12 bases between. The germline V gene has CDR1 SGHDT and CDR2 YYEEEE. The CDR3 DNA is TGTGCCAGCAGCTTGGCCGCAGGGGAGCCTGAAGCTTTCTTT. It codes for CASSLAAGEPEAFF.

This clone has a handful of counts. The chain uses TRBV2 and TRBJ1-3; tentative D call: TRBD1 (5 bases). Trimming left V 3 bases short and J 3 bases short, with 12 bases between. Germline CDR1 is SNHLY and CDR2 is FYNNEI. CDR3 length: 15 amino acids. The CDR3 nucleotides are TGTGCCAGCAGTGACGCGGGGGATGGTGGAAACACCATATATTTT. Translated, it gives CASSDAGDGGNTIYF.

V is TRBV18 and J is TRBJ2-7; a weak D match, TRBD2 (6 bases). Germline V gene data show CDR1 as KGHSH and CDR2 as LQKENI. The CDR3 runs 15 residues. The ends were cut back, 3 bases at V and 5 bases at J, with 17 bases in the middle. In DNA form, the CDR3 reads TGTGCCAGCTCACCTATTCAGGGCAGGGAGGACGAGCAGTACTTC. This sequence encodes CASSPIQGREDEQYF.

The chain has TRBV9 and TRBJ1-6; D not resolved. Germline CDR1 is SGDLS and CDR2 is YYNGEE. V gave up 1 base and J gave up 5 bases, with 7 bases separating them. The CDR3 has 14 amino acids. The CDR3 region has the DNA TGTGCCAGCAGCGTATCGGGGAATAATTCACCCCTCCACTTT. Its protein product is CASSVSGNNSPLHF. Together with reference TRBV9 and TRBJ1-6, the CDR3 gives the full variable domain: DSGVTQTPKHLITATGQRVTLRCSPRSGDLSVYWYQQSLDQGLQFLIQYYNGEERAKGNILERFSAQQFPDLHSELNLSSLELGDSALYFCASSVSGNNSPLHFGNGTRLTVT.